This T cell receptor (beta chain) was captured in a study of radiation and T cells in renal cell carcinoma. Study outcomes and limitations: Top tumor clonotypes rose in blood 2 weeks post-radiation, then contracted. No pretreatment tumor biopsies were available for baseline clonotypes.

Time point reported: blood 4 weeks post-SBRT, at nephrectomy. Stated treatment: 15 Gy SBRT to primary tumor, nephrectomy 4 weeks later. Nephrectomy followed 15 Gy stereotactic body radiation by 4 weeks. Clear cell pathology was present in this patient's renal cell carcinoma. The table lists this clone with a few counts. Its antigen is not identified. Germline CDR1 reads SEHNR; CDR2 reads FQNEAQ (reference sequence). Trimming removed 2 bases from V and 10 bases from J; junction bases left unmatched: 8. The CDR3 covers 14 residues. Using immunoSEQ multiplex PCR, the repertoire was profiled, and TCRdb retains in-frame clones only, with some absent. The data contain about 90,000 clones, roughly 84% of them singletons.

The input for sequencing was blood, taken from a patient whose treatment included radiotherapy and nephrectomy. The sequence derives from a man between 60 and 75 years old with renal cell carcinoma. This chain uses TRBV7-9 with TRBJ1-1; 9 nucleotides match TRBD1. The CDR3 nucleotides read TGTGCCAGCAGCTTATTAGAACAGGGGGCGGTAGCTTTCTTT. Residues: CASSLLEQGAVAFF.